This TCR beta chain was sequenced for a study of blood T cell repertoires in COVID-19. Those who participated ranged in age from roughly 18 to 100 years and resided in 20 to 30 US areas. Only in-frame clones appear in the TCRdb table, and some are missing; sequencing was by immunoSEQ multiplex PCR. The data contain 250,000 to 300,000 clones, under 90% of them singletons. The CDR3 totals 14 residues. Germline V gives CDR1 SGHRS, CDR2 YFSETQ. Trimming shortened V by 1 base and J by 1 base, and 5 bases separated the two germline ends. The sequencing sample was made of PBMCs or T cells enriched from blood (not recorded which). This receptor was taken from a woman aged 60-75 years who had recovered from COVID-19. V usage is TRBV5-1 and J usage is TRBJ2-2; D not resolved. Here the CDR3 DNA reads TGCGCCAGCAGCTTGAGACAGAACACCGGGGAGCTGTTTTTT. Translating it yields CASSLRQNTGELFF.